Listed below are T cell receptor beta chains from one sample, sequenced in a study of shared clonotypes between healthy human individuals. Only in-frame clones appear in the TCRdb table, and some are missing; sequencing was by immunoSEQ multiplex PCR. The sample contains some 1.5 million clones, 98% of which appear only once. The specimen sequenced was naive CD4+ T cells sorted from blood. The receptors derive from a man aged 25 to 45 in good health. Both conserved end residues are part of each CDR3. D genes are given only for firm matches. Not all rows give a size; the values are once, few, many and, for expanded clones, a class.

D	V	J	size	CDR3	DNA
NA	TRBV5-1	TRBJ2-5	NA	CASSLATAAETQYF	TGCGCCAGCAGCTTGGCTACAGCCGCCGAGACCCAGTACTTC
TRBD2	TRBV28	TRBJ2-3	NA	CASSFRWTSGSSTDTQYF	TGTGCCAGCAGTTTTCGTTGGACTAGCGGATCTAGCACAGATACGCAGTATTTT
NA	TRBV20-1	TRBJ2-1	NA	CSALVNEQFF	TGCAGTGCTCTCGTAAATGAGCAGTTCTTC
NA	TRBV29-1	TRBJ2-1	NA	CSVEGGSYNEQFF	TGCAGCGTTGAGGGCGGGTCCTACAATGAGCAGTTCTTC
NA	TRBV11-2	TRBJ2-5	NA	CASSVPGPPETQYF	TGTGCCAGCAGCGTACCGGGACCCCCGGAGACCCAGTACTTC
TRBD2	TRBV7-8	TRBJ2-3	NA	CASSLLAGAHTDTQYF	TGTGCCAGCAGCTTACTAGCGGGAGCACACACAGATACGCAGTATTTT
NA	TRBV7-9	TRBJ2-7	NA	CASSLAGWSYEQYF	TGTGCCAGCAGCTTAGCGGGTTGGTCCTACGAGCAGTACTTC
TRBD2	TRBV6-5	TRBJ2-1	NA	CASSLTGRRGDEQFF	TGTGCCAGCAGTCTAACGGGGCGCCGGGGGGATGAGCAGTTCTTC
NA	TRBV11-2	TRBJ1-4	NA	CASSGRTRDSLTNEKLFF	TGTGCCAGCAGCGGGCGCACCAGGGATTCCCTAACTAATGAAAAACTGTTTTTT
TRBD1	TRBV6-5	TRBJ1-2	NA	CASSQIQGGYGYTF	TGTGCCAGCAGCCAGATACAGGGGGGCTATGGCTACACCTTC
NA	TRBV28	TRBJ2-1	NA	CASRKQGVVSYNEQFF	TGTGCCAGCAGGAAACAGGGAGTCGTATCCTACAATGAGCAGTTCTTC
NA	TRBV19	TRBJ1-2	NA	CASKAPGDYGYTF	TGTGCCAGTAAGGCTCCCGGAGACTATGGCTACACCTTC
TRBD2	TRBV10-3	TRBJ2-1	once	CASHQGLAPYNEQFF	TGTGCCAGCCACCAGGGACTAGCGCCCTACAATGAGCAGTTCTTC
TRBD1	TRBV7-2	TRBJ2-3	NA	CASSSRTGADTQYF	TGTGCCAGCAGCTCTCGGACAGGTGCTGATACGCAGTATTTT
TRBD2	TRBV7-9	TRBJ2-3	NA	CASSTRRLAGGSDTQYF	TGTGCCAGCAGCACACGGCGACTAGCGGGAGGCTCCGATACGCAGTATTTT
TRBD1	TRBV9	TRBJ1-3	NA	CASSFGLTGGTGNTIYF	TGTGCCAGCAGCTTTGGCCTCACAGGGGGCACTGGAAACACCATATATTTT
NA	TRBV27	TRBJ2-3	once	CASSEGTDTQYF	TGTGCCAGCAGTGAGGGCACAGATACGCAGTATTTT
NA	TRBV29-1	TRBJ2-3	NA	CSVTAGTDTQYF	TGCAGCGTTACGGCAGGCACAGATACGCAGTATTTT
NA	TRBV11-3	TRBJ1-3	NA	CASSLESGNTIYF	TGTGCCAGCAGCTTAGAGTCTGGAAACACCATATATTTT
NA	TRBV19	TRBJ2-3	NA	CASRRVASTDTQYF	TGTGCCAGTAGGAGGGTGGCGAGCACAGATACGCAGTATTTT
TRBD2	TRBV5-1	TRBJ2-1	once	CASSKPRLAGGQDEQFF	TGCGCCAGCAGCAAACCTAGACTAGCGGGAGGGCAAGATGAGCAGTTCTTC
TRBD2	TRBV9	TRBJ2-3	NA	CASSVTRWAGRALDTQYF	TGTGCCAGCAGCGTAACCAGATGGGCCGGGAGGGCTTTAGATACGCAGTATTTT
TRBD2	TRBV5-1	TRBJ2-3	NA	CASSEGTSGPDTQYF	TGCGCCAGCAGCGAGGGGACTAGCGGGCCAGATACGCAGTATTTT
TRBD2	TRBV11-1	TRBJ2-1	NA	CASSLGLANYNEQFF	TGTGCCAGCAGCTTAGGACTAGCGAATTACAATGAGCAGTTCTTC
NA	TRBV18	TRBJ2-7	once	CASSPLSGGPKYEQYF	TGTGCCAGCTCACCTTTATCAGGAGGGCCGAAGTACGAGCAGTACTTC
NA	TRBV7-6	TRBJ2-3	NA	CASSVRPPEGLVGDTQYF	TGTGCCAGCAGCGTTAGACCCCCGGAGGGATTAGTAGGAGATACGCAGTATTTT
TRBD2	TRBV6-5	TRBJ2-1	once	CASRRLAETYNEQFF	TGTGCCAGCAGACGACTAGCGGAGACCTACAATGAGCAGTTCTTC
TRBD1	TRBV7-2	TRBJ1-5	NA	CASSGGTGSNSNQPQHF	TGTGCCAGCAGCGGCGGGACAGGTTCTAATAGCAATCAGCCCCAGCATTTT
TRBD1	TRBV6-4	TRBJ2-1	once	CASSAQGGHEQFF	TGTGCCAGCAGTGCACAGGGGGGACATGAGCAGTTCTTC